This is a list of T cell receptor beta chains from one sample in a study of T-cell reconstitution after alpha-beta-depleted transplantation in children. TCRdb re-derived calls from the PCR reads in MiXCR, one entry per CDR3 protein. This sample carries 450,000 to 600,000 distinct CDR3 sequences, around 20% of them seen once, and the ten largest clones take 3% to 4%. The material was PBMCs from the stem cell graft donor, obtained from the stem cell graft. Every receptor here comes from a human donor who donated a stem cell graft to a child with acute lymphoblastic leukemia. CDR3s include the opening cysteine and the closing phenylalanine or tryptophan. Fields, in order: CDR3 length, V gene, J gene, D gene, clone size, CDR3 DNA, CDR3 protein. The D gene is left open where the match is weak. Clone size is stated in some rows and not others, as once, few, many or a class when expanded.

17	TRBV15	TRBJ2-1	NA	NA	TGTGCCACTAGCATTGAGAAAAAGCGACTCTCCTACAATGAGCAGTTCTTC	CATSIEKKRLSYNEQFF
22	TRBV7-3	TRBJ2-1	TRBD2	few	TGTGCCAGCAGCTTAAACCCCCTGACTAGCGGGAGGGCCCAAAGGTCCTACAATGAGCAGTTCTTC	CASSLNPLTSGRAQRSYNEQFF
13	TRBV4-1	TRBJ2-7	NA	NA	TGCGCCAGCAGCCAAGATCCAAGGAACGAGCAGTACTTC	CASSQDPRNEQYF
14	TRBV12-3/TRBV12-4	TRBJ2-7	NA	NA	TGTGCCAGCAGCTCGGGACACCCACCCTACGAGCAGTACTTC	CASSSGHPPYEQYF
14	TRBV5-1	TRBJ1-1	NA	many	TGCGCCAGCAGCTTGGACAGGGAAAGAACTGAAGCTTTCTTT	CASSLDRERTEAFF
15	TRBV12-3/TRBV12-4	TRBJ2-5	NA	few	TGTGCCAGCAGTTTAGCGGGGCGGTACCAAGAGACCCAGTACTTC	CASSLAGRYQETQYF
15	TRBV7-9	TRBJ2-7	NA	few	TGTGCCAGCAGCTCCCCGACGGTAAGCTCCTACGAGCAGTACTTC	CASSSPTVSSYEQYF
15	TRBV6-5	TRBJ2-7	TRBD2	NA	TGTGCCAGCAGTTACTCTCGCGGGAGTATCTACGAGCAGTACTTC	CASSYSRGSIYEQYF
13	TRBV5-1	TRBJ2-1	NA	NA	TGCGCCAGTTCAGATCCGCCAGGCCCCGAGCAGTTCTTC	CASSDPPGPEQFF
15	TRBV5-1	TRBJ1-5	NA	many	TGCGCCAGCAGCTTGGGGACGGTTAGCAATCAGCCCCAGCATTTT	CASSLGTVSNQPQHF
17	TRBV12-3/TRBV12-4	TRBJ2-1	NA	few	TGTGCCAGCAGAACCGAAATGGGGGCGTCGGCGTCCAATGAGCAGTTCTTC	CASRTEMGASASNEQFF
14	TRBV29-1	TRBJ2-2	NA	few	TGCAGCGTTGTCGGGGCTTTGAACACCGGGGAGCTGTTTTTT	CSVVGALNTGELFF
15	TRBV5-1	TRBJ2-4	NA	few	TGCGCCAGCAGCTTAGAGGTCGGGGCCAAAAACATTCAGTACTTC	CASSLEVGAKNIQYF
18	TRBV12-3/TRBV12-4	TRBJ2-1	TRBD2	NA	TGTGCCAGCAGTCCGCGGGCTAGCGGGAGATATTCCTACAATGAGCAGTTCTTC	CASSPRASGRYSYNEQFF
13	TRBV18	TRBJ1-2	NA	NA	TGTGCCAGCCGGGACAAGGAATTCTATGGCTACACCTTC	CASRDKEFYGYTF
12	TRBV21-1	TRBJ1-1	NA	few	TGTGCCAGCGGAAACACGAACACTGAAGCTTTCTTT	CASGNTNTEAFF
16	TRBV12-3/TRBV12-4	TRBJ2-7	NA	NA	TGTGCCAGCAGTTTAGAAGGGTGGCGGGGAACCTACGAGCAGTACTTC	CASSLEGWRGTYEQYF
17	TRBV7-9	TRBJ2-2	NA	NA	TGTGCCAGCAGCTCACGAACAGACCGAACGAACACCGGGGAGCTGTTTTTT	CASSSRTDRTNTGELFF
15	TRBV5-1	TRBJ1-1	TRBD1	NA	TGCGCCAGCAGCCCCACAGGGGGCATGAACACTGAAGCTTTCTTT	CASSPTGGMNTEAFF
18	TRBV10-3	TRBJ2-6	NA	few	TGTGCCATCAGTGAGTCCGGGACTCGTAGGCATAGGGCCAACGTCCTGACTTTC	CAISESGTRRHRANVLTF
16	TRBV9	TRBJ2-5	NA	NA	TGTGCCAGCAGCGCGCCTACGTGGGGGACCAAAGAGACCCAGTACTTC	CASSAPTWGTKETQYF
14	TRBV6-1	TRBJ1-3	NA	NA	TGTGCCAGCAGCACCGACAACTCTGGAAACACCATATATTTT	CASSTDNSGNTIYF
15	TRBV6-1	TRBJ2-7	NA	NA	TGTGCCAGCAGCCCCAGGGGGACTCACTCCTACGAGCAGTACTTC	CASSPRGTHSYEQYF
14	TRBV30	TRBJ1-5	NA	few	TGTGCCTGGAGTGTAGGAATTAGCAATCAGCCCCAGCATTTT	CAWSVGISNQPQHF
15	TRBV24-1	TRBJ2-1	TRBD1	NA	TGTGCCACCAGTGGAAGGGACAGGGGATACAATGAGCAGTTCTTC	CATSGRDRGYNEQFF